This passage covers 9 T cell receptor beta chains from one sample sequenced in a study of blood T cells in healthy people across ages. Alongside a J-beta primer mix, a sample-barcoded 5' primer served in a second PCR lasting about 6 to 12 cycles. TCRdb passed the 5' RACE reads through MiXCR, listing each CDR3 protein once. This sample has 1.5 million to 2 million distinct CDR3 sequences, with just under 50% found just once. Material: blood. All receptors come from a woman between 40 and 55 years old in good health.

The rearrangement joins TRBV27 to TRBJ2-5; the D gene is possibly TRBD1 (5 bases). CDR3 length equals 15 residues. Trimming removed 3 bases from V and 2 bases from J, with 13 bases in between. CDR1 is MNHEY and CDR2 is SMNVEV in the germline V gene (reference sequence). The CDR3 DNA reads as TGTGCCAGCAGTTTGGGGCAGGGATGGCAAGAGACCCAGTACTTC. It codes for CASSLGQGWQETQYF.

This clonotype was recorded at least ten times. The chain combines TRBV13 with TRBJ2-5; 8 bases align to TRBD1. The CDR3 has 14 residues. Germline CDR1 is PRHDT and CDR2 is FYEKMQ (reference sequence). Trimming cost V 6 bases and J 2 bases; bases outside gene matches: 5. The CDR3 sequence: CASSSRTGQETQYF. DNA for the CDR3: TGTGCCAGCAGTTCCAGGACAGGGCAAGAGACCCAGTACTTC.

This clonotype has just one count. A much bigger clone sits one base away, suggesting this may be a read error. The rearrangement uses TRBV7-2 and TRBJ2-5; D uncertain. The V and J ends lost 0 bases and 5 bases respectively, with 4 bases between them. Germline V gene lookup returns CDR1 SGHTA and CDR2 FQGNSA. This CDR3 contains 12 residues. DNA of the CDR3: TGTACCAGCAGCTTAGCGTTCGAGACCCAGTACTTC. It yields the protein CTSSLAFETQYF.

This chain connects TRBV4-3 to TRBJ2-7, with D possibly TRBD1 on 5 matching bases. Germline values: CDR1 LGHNA, CDR2 YSLEER. The germline V and J ends were trimmed by 0 bases and 3 bases, with 12 bases remaining between them. This CDR3 has 15 amino acids. CDR3 coding DNA: TGCGCCAGCAGCCAAGACCAAGGACATATCTACGAGCAGTACTTC. It specifies CASSQDQGHIYEQYF.

This clonotype was seen once. The gene calls are TRBV29-1 and TRBJ1-1; 8 nucleotides align to TRBD1. Germline V gives CDR1 SQVTM, CDR2 ANQGSEA. The CDR3 is 13 amino acids. Trimming removed 6 bases from V and 4 bases from J; junction bases left unmatched: 7. DNA of the CDR3: TGCAGCGTCGACAGGGGCCTGGGCACTGAAGCTTTCTTT. It specifies CSVDRGLGTEAFF.

A few counts support this clonotype. CDR3 sequence (DNA): TGCGCCAGCAGCCCAGACGAGTTCGGGGTATCTGAAGCTTTCTTT. It codes for CASSPDEFGVSEAFF. The chain joins TRBV5-1 to TRBJ1-1; D is unclear. The ends were cut back, 4 bases at V and 6 bases at J, with 19 bases in the middle. The CDR3 is 15 amino acids. The V gene's germline CDR1 is SGHRS and CDR2 YFSETQ. The full variable domain, its missing parts supplied by reference TRBV5-1 and TRBJ1-1, is KAGVTQTPRYLIKTRGQQVTLSCSPISGHRSVSWYQQTPGQGLQFLFEYFSETQRNKGNFPGRFSGRQFSNSRSEMNVSTLELGDSALYLCASSPDEFGVSEAFFGQGTRLTVV.

In regard to this clonotype: An end of the junction differs from the germline gene, which may be a read error. The gene calls are TRBV4-1 and TRBJ2-1; no firm D call. The CDR3 has 11 residues. The V gene's germline CDR1 is MGHRA and CDR2 YSYEKL. The CDR3 DNA is TGCGCCAACAGCCAAGATCGGCTCCGGTTCTTC. It codes for CANSQDRLRFF.

The V gene is TRBV6-2 or TRBV6-3, the J gene TRBJ1-5; perhaps TRBD1 as D (6 bases). The ends were cut back, 1 base at V and 2 bases at J, with 12 bases in the middle. The CDR3 extends over 16 amino acids. Per germline, CDR1 MNHEY and CDR2 SVGEGT. DNA for the CDR3: TGTGCCAGCAGTTACTGGAGGGGGGCTGGCAATCAGCCCCAGCATTTT. Translating gives CASSYWRGAGNQPQHF.

This clonotype was counted a few times. The chain couples TRBV6-5 to TRBJ2-7; possibly TRBD2 for D (7 bases). In germline, CDR1 is MNHEY, CDR2 SVGAGI. The V end was cut by 4 bases, the J end by 5 bases, with 21 bases between. This CDR3 spans 16 amino acids. The DNA for the CDR3 is TGTGCCAGCAGTTCCCCTAGGGCCCAGGGGAGGGACGAGCAGTACTTC. Amino acids: CASSSPRAQGRDEQYF.